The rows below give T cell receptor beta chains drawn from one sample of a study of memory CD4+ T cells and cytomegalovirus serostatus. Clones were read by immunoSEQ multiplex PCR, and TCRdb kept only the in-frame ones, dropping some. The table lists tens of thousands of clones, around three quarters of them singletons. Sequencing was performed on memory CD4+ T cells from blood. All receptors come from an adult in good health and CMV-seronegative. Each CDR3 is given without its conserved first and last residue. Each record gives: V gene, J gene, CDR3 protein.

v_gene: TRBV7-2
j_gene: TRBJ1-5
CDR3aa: ASSIQGAGQPQH

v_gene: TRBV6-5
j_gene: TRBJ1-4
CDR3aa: ASRLTATNEKLF

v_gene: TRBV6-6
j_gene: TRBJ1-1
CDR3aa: ASSSTGTGVNTEAF

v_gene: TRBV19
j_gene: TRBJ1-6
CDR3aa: ASSIRPGADNSPLH

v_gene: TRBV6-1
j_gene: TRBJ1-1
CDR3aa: ASSDRGSAEAF

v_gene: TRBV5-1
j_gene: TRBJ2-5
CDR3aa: ASSGGAGQETQY

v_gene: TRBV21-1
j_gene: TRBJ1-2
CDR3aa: ASSKNSGVTFYGYT

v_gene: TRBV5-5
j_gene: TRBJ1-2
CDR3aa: ASSLEGNYGYT

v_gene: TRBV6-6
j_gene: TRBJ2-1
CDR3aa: ASSYIGGYEQF

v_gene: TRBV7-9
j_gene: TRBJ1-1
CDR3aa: ASSLSGGRIGTEAF

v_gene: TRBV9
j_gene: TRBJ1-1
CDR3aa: ASSKGPPPGTEAF

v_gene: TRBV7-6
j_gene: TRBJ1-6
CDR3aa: ASSLAVSSYNSPLH

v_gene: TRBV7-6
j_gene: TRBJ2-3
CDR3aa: ASSSSTDTQY

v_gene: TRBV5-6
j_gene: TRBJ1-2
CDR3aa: ASSPITLRDYGYT

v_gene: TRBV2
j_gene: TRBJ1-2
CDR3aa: ASSERWTRPH

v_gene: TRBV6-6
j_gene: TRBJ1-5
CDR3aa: ASRPTGGTGQPQH

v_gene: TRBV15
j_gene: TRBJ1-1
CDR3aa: ATTSSENTEAF

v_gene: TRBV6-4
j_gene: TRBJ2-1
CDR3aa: ASSDRVKSSYNEQF

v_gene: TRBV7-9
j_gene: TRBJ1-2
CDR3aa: ASGITGWEVGYT

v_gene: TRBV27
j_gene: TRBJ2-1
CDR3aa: ASSSDQRLAPGSSYNEQF

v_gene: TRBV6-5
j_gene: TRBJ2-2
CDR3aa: ASRVGTYNTGELF

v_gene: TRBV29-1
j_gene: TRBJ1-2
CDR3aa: SVDPGDKGHGYT

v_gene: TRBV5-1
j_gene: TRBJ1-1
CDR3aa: ASRRDRGPYTEAF

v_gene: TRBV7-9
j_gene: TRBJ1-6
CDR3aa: ASSRDRENSPLH

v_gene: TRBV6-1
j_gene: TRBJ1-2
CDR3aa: ASSEGGSNYGYT

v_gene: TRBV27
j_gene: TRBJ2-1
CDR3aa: ASSPRGNKQF

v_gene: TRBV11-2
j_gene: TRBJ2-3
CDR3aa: ASSYQADTQY

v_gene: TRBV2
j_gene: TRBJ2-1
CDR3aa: ASSAISGGAYNEQF

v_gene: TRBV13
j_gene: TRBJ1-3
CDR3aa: ASSLGLTGPRNTIY

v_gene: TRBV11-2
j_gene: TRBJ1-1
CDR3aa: ASSSLRGRTEAF

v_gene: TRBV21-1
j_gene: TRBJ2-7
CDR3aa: ASSLSRRAHTTRQY

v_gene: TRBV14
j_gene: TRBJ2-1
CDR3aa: ASSRLSSYNEQF

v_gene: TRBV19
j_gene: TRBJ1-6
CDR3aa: AAGDNTRGTPLH

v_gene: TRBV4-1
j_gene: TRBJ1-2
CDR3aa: ASSQPGDYGYT

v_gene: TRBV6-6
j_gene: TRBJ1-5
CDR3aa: ASRPDRGQNQPQH

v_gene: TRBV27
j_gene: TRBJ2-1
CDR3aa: ASSPRGSYNEQF